The sequence of this T cell receptor beta chain was determined in a study of early T cells in non-severe SARS-CoV-2 infection. Individual cDNA molecules received unique molecular identifiers during library preparation. TCRdb processed the 5' RACE reads anew with MiXCR; each CDR3 protein has one entry. The data show 74,000 or so distinct CDR3 sequences, with around 13% seen just once and approximately 1.1% held by the top ten. V gave up 1 base and J gave up 0 bases; unmatched junction bases: 1. The germline CDR1 and CDR2 sequences are SGHRS and YFSETQ. The CDR3 is made up of 15 amino acids. This clonotype came up a few times.

This sequence originates from an adult who was a healthcare worker with PCR-confirmed SARS-CoV-2 infection or an uninfected control (not recorded which). Material for sequencing was whole blood. This chain uses TRBV5-1 with TRBJ2-1, with 7 positions matching TRBD2. The CDR3 sequence is CASSLTGGSYNEQFF. DNA of the CDR3: TGCGCCAGCAGCTTGACGGGAGGCTCCTACAATGAGCAGTTCTTC.